One and the same sample provided the 8 T cell receptor beta chains below, sequenced in a study of T cell clonotyping in hematopoietic cell transplantation. The method was immunoSEQ multiplex PCR; TCRdb's version includes in-frame clones alone and lacks a portion of them. The table includes some 4,200 clones, over 85% detected once. The sample was peripheral blood mononuclear cells, taken 30 days after allogeneic stem cell transplant. All receptors derive from a male patient between 65 and 79 years old who had an allogeneic stem cell transplant from an unrelated donor, so T cells may come from the graft donor. Some clones in this sample may be carry-over from other donors' samples.

The chain is built from TRBV7-9 and TRBJ1-1; D uncertain. The germline V gene encodes CDR1 SEHNR and CDR2 FQNEAQ (reference sequence). V shed 5 bases and J shed 2 bases, with 12 bases lying between them. The CDR3 runs to 14 residues. Here the CDR3 DNA reads TGTGCCAGCAGCCCACGGACGGGAAACACTGAAGCTTTCTTT. It yields the protein CASSPRTGNTEAFF.

This chain links TRBV6-1 with TRBJ2-7, with 9 nucleotides matching TRBD2. V lost 9 bases to trimming and J lost 7 bases; unmatched junction nucleotides: 16. The CDR3 runs 15 residues. Germline assignment: CDR1 MNHNS and CDR2 SASEGT. The CDR3 loop reads CASCWWREGQGEQYF. The CDR3 region has the DNA TGTGCCAGTTGTTGGTGGCGGGAGGGCCAGGGTGAGCAGTACTTC.

The chain carries TRBV2 and TRBJ2-5; 7 bases fit TRBD1. V gave up 9 bases and J gave up 2 bases; unmatched junction bases: 9. The CDR3 spans 14 residues. Germline V gene data show CDR1 as SNHLY and CDR2 as FYNNEI. CDR3 nucleotide sequence: TGTGCCAGTCGAAACCGGGACAGACAAGAGACCCAGTACTTC. It specifies CASRNRDRQETQYF. Complete variable domain (other parts from reference TRBV2 and TRBJ2-5): EPEVTQTPSHQVTQMGQEVILRCVPISNHLYFYWYRQILGQKVEFLVSFYNNEISEKSEIFDDQFSVERPDGSNFTLKIRSTKLEDSAMYFCASRNRDRQETQYFGPGTRLLVL.

This chain uses TRBV6-1 with TRBJ2-7; D is unresolved. V dropped 1 base and J dropped 3 bases, with 16 bases sitting between them. CDR1 MNHNS and CDR2 SASEGT come from the germline V gene. The CDR3 is 16 residues long. As DNA, the CDR3 is TGTGCCAGCAGTGAAGAGGTGACGGCCTTGGGCTACGAGCAGTACTTC. Its translation is CASSEEVTALGYEQYF.

The V gene is TRBV6-5, the J gene TRBJ2-5, with D perhaps being TRBD1 or TRBD2 (5 bases each). Germline CDR1 and CDR2: MNHEY and SVGAGI. The CDR3 sequence is 14 residues long. Between the trimmed V and J ends, which lost 3 bases and 8 bases, there was a span of 16 bases. CDR3 DNA: TGTGCCAGCAGTTATCCCGGGACCCCCAGCACCCAGTACTTC. This sequence encodes CASSYPGTPSTQYF.

The chain carries TRBV29-1 and TRBJ2-7; D is unclear. V was cut by 7 bases and J by 0 bases, with 7 bases left in between. CDR3 length: 11 residues. Germline V gives CDR1 SQVTM, CDR2 ANQGSEA. CDR3 nucleotides: TGCAGCGCCACAAGCTCCTACGAGCAGTACTTC. Translation gives CSATSSYEQYF.

The chain couples TRBV19 to TRBJ2-1, with D possibly being TRBD2 (5 bases). The CDR3 is 14 residues long. V lost 3 bases, J lost 1 base, and 7 bases lay in between. Germline-derived CDR1 and CDR2 are LNHDA and SQIVND (reference sequence). The CDR3 region has the DNA TGTGCCAGTAGTATTGGGAGTTCCTACAATGAGCAGTTCTTC. Its protein product is CASSIGSSYNEQFF.

The V call is TRBV9, the J call TRBJ2-4; 7 bases match TRBD1. The CDR3 runs 13 residues. Per germline, CDR1 SGDLS and CDR2 YYNGEE. The ends lost 3 bases at V and 7 bases at J; junction bases unmatched: 4. The CDR3 loop reads CASSAGQWNIQYF. The CDR3 DNA is TGTGCCAGCAGCGCGGGACAGTGGAACATTCAGTACTTC.